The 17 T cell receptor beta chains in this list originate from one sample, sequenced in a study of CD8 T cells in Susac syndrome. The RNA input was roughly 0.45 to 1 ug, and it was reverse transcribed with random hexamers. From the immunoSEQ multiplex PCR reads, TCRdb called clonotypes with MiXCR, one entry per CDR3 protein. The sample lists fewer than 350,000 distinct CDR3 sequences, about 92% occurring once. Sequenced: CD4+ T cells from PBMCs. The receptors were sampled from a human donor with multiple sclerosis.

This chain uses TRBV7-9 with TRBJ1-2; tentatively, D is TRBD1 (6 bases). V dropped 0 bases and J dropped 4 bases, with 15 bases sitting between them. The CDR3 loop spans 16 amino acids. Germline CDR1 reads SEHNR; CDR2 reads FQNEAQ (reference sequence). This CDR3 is CASSLARGAFVYGYTF. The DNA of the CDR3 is TGTGCCAGCAGCTTAGCCAGGGGCGCATTCGTCTATGGCTACACCTTC.

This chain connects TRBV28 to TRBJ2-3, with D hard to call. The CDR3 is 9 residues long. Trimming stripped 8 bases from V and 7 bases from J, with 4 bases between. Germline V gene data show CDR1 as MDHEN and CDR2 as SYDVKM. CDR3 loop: CASGNTQYF. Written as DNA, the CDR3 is TGTGCCAGCGGGAATACGCAGTATTTT.

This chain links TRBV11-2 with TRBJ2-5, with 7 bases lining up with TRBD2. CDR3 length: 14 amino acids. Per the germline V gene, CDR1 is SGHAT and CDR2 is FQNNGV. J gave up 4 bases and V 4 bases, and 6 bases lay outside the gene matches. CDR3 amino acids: CASSSGGVGETQYF. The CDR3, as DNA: TGTGCCAGCAGCTCGGGGGGAGTCGGAGAGACCCAGTACTTC. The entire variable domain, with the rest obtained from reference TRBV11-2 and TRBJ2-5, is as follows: EAGVAQSPRYKIIEKRQSVAFWCNPISGHATLYWYQQILGQGPKLLIQFQNNGVVDDSQLPKDRFSAERLKGVDSTLKIQPAKLEDSAVYLCASSSGGVGETQYFGPGTRLLVL.

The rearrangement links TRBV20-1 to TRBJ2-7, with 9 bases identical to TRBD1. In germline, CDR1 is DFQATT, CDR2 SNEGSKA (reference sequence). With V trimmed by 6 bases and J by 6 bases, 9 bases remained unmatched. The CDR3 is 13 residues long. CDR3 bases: TGCAGTGCGACCGACAGGGGGTATGGCGAGCAGTACTTC. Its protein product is CSATDRGYGEQYF.

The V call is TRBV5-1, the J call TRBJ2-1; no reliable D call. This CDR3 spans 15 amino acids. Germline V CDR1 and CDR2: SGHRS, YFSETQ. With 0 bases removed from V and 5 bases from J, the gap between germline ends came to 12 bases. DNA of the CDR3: TGCGCCAGCAGCTTGGTGTCACTAATTAACAATGAGCAGTTCTTC. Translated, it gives CASSLVSLINNEQFF.

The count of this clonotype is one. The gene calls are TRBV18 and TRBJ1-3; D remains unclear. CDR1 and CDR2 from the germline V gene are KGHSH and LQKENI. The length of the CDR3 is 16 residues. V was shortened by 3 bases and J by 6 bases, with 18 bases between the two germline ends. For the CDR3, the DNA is TGTGCCAGCTCACCTCTTGCCACGAACGCTGAAAACACCATATATTTT. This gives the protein CASSPLATNAENTIYF.

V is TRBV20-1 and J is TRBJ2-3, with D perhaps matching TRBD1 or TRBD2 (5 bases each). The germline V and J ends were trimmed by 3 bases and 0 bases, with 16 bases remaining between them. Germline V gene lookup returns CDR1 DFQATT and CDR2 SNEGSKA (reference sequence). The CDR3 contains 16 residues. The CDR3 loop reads CSASRVEGPSTDTQYF. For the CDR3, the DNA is TGCAGTGCTAGCCGCGTCGAGGGGCCGAGCACAGATACGCAGTATTTT.

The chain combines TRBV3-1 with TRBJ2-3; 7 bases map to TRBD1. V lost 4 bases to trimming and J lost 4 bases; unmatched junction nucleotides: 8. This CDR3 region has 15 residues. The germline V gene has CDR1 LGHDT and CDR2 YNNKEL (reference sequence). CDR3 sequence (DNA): TGTGCCAGCAGCCGGGCTAAGACAGGGTCAGATACGCAGTATTTT. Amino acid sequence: CASSRAKTGSDTQYF.

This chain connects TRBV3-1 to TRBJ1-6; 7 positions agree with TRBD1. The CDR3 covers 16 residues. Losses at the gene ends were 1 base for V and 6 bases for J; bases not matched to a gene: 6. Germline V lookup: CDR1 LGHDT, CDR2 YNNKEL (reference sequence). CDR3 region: CASSQGSGQRNSPLHF. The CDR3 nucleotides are TGTGCCAGCAGCCAAGGATCGGGACAGCGTAATTCACCCCTCCACTTT.

CDR3 residues: CASSWDRGAGHTEAFF. The DNA for the CDR3 is TGTGCCAGCAGCTGGGACAGGGGAGCCGGTCACACTGAAGCTTTCTTT. The chain combines TRBV7-9 with TRBJ1-1, with 10 bases matching TRBD1. CDR3 size: 16 residues. After removal of 4 bases from V and 3 bases from J, the junction contained 8 bases not matched to a gene. Germline lookup yields CDR1 SEHNR and CDR2 FQNEAQ (reference sequence).

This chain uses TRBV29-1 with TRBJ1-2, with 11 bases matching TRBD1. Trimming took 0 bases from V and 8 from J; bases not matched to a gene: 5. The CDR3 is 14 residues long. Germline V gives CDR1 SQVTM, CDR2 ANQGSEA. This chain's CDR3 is CSVEDGQGAYGYTF. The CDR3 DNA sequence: TGCAGCGTTGAAGATGGACAGGGGGCCTACGGCTACACCTTC.

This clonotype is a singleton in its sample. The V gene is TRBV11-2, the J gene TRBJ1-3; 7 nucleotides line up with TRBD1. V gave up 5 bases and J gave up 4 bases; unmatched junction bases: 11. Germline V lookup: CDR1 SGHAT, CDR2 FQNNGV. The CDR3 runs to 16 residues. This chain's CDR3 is CASSPSYRGLGNTIYF. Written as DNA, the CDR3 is TGTGCCAGCAGCCCCTCCTACAGGGGCCTGGGAAACACCATATATTTT.

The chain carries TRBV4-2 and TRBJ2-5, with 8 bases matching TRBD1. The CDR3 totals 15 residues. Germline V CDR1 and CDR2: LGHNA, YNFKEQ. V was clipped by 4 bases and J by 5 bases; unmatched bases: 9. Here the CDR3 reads CASSPSSGGGETQYF. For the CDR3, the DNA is TGTGCCAGCAGCCCGTCCTCAGGGGGCGGTGAGACCCAGTACTTC.

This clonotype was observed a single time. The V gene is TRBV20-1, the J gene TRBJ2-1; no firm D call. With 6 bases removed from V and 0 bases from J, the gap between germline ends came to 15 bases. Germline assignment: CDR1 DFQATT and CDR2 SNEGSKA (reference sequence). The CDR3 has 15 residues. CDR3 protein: CSAATARSSYNEQFF. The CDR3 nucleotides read TGCAGTGCAGCGACGGCCCGGAGCTCCTACAATGAGCAGTTCTTC.

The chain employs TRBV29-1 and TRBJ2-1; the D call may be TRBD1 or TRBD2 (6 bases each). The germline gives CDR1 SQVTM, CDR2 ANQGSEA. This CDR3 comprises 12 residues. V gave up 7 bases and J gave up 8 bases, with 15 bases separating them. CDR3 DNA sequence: TGCAGCGGACACCCCGGGGGCGATGAGCAGTTCTTC. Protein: CSGHPGGDEQFF.

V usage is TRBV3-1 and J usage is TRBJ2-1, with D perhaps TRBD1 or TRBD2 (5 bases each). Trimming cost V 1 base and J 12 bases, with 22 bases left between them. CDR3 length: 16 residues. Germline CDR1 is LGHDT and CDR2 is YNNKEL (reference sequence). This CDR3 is CASSQGIVGGLGGQFF. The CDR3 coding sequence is TGTGCCAGCAGCCAAGGGATAGTTGGGGGTTTAGGTGGGCAGTTCTTC.

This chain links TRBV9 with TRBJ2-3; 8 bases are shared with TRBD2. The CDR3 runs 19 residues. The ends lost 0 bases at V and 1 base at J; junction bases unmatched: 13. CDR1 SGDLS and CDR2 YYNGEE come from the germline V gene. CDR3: CASSVVTSGQPDCTDTQYF. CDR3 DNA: TGTGCCAGCAGCGTAGTTACTAGCGGACAACCCGATTGCACAGATACGCAGTATTTT.